This T cell receptor beta chain emerged from a study of STAT5B mutations in CD4+ large granular lymphocyte leukemia. This was a survey-level run. The protocol was immunoSEQ multiplex PCR, while the TCRdb copy is restricted to in-frame clones and leaves out a portion. The top ten clones hold roughly 0.35% of a sample with 40,000 to 55,000 clones, approximately 83% of them seen once. General study points: Without putative leukemic clones, patient CD4-sorted repertoires remained more clonal than healthy CD4+ repertoires.

Per germline, CDR1 MNHEY and CDR2 SMNVEV (reference sequence). Between the trimmed V and J ends, which lost 3 bases and 5 bases, there was a span of 13 bases. The CDR3 consists of 15 residues. Concerning this clone itself: Its matching antigen is unknown.

The TCR was taken from a human donor in good health. The chain uses TRBV27 and TRBJ1-4, with D possibly TRBD1 on 5 matching bases. The sequenced material came from CD4+ T cells from blood buffy coats. For the CDR3, the DNA is TGTGCCAGCAGTTTTGGGACGGGGGGAAATGAAAAACTGTTTTTT. It yields the protein CASSFGTGGNEKLFF.